This TCR beta chain was retrieved from a study of shared clonotypes between healthy human individuals. Regarding the study as a whole: Rarefaction showed sorted-subset sequencing was incomplete despite large depth.

About this clone: Antigen: not known.

V gave up 1 base and J gave up 5 bases, with 14 bases separating them. This CDR3 is 15 amino acids long. Germline loops: CDR1 MNHNS, CDR2 SASEGT. The naive CD8 population came from CD45RO-negative cells selected for CCR7, without terminally differentiated effector memory CD45RA+ cells. The healthy adult donors were HIV-negative and reported no recent acute infections or vaccinations. Execution of the assay was at deep level. The repertoire was sequenced with immunoSEQ multiplex PCR; TCRdb's copy has only in-frame clones and lacks some. The table shows more than 600,000 clones, with about 90% occurring only once.

The source of this sequence is a man aged 30-40 years in good health. This chain links TRBV6-1 with TRBJ2-5, with TRBD1 as a possible D gene (5 bases). The sample comprised naive CD8+ T cells sorted from blood. In DNA form, the CDR3 reads TGTGCCAGCAGTGAAGGACAGAGCCTAAAGGAGACCCAGTACTTC. It yields the protein CASSEGQSLKETQYF.